Sequencing of this T cell receptor beta chain was carried out in a study of blood T cells in healthy people across ages. General study points: Roughly linearly, TCR beta diversity per million T cells fell as age increased. Diversity of TCR beta correlated strongly with naive T cell percentage. Any changes in expanded clonotypes were possibly confounded, as donor CMV status remained unknown.

CDR1 and CDR2 from the germline V gene are MNHEY and SVGAGI. After removal of 6 bases from V and 3 bases from J, the junction contained 4 bases not matched to a gene. This CDR3 region has 13 residues. This clonotype showed up just a few times. The target antigen is unknown. The second PCR ran 7 to 11 cycles with a sample-barcoded 5' primer and J-beta primers. Every sample gave at least 2.5 million paired-end reads containing CDR3. TCRdb re-called the 5' RACE reads with MiXCR, one entry per CDR3 protein. The table has 1.5 million to 2 million distinct CDR3 sequences, about 30% seen once. The specimen sequenced was blood. V gene TRBV6-5 combines with J gene TRBJ2-7; 8 bases agree with TRBD1. The receptor was isolated from a woman aged 25 to 45 in good health. The CDR3 nucleotides are TGTGCCAGCAGGGGGACAGGTTTCTACGAGCAGTACTTC. It specifies CASRGTGFYEQYF.